The clone carrying this T cell receptor (beta chain) has only one observation. What it binds is unknown. Before the COVID-19 pandemic, during about 2010-2018, CD4+ T cells were taken from unexposed donors. Isolation of CD4+ T cells took place after less than twelve days in culture. Testing used SARS-CoV-2 S/N and four cold-coronavirus spikes on unexposed-donor CD4+ T cells, cells permitting. Some 1.9 million PBMCs per well were cultured with around 9.9 IU/ml IL-2. The sample is drawn from a study of CD4 T cells in relation to SARS-CoV-2 and coronaviruses. In the study overall: PBMCs were cultured with antigen for roughly 11 days before TCR beta sequencing. No peptide or an HIV-1 Nef peptide pool served as negative control.

The CDR3 is 14 residues long. CDR1 and CDR2 (germline): MNHEY, SVGAGI. V shed 7 bases and J shed 5 bases, with 17 bases lying between them. Measured with immunoSEQ multiplex PCR; TCRdb has only the in-frame clones, and not every one. Of fewer than 25,000 clones in the sample, over 75% were seen once. This clonotype originated in a human donor in good health. This chain joins TRBV6-5 and TRBJ1-2; no clear D gene. Material: CD4+ T cells from PBMCs, cultured in vitro. The CDR3 is CASTRRDKVYGYTF. As DNA, the CDR3 is TGTGCCAGCACCCGAAGAGACAAAGTATATGGCTACACCTTC.